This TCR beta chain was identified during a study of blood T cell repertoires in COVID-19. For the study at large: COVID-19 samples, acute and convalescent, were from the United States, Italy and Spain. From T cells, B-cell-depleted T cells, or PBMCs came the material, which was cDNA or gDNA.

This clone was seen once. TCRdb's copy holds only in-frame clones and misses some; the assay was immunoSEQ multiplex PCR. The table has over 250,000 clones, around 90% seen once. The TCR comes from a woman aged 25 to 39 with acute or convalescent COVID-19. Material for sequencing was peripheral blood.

The CDR3 loop reads CASSGGGDRYNEQFF. Here the CDR3 DNA reads TGTGCCAGCAGTGGAGGGGGAGACCGCTACAATGAGCAGTTCTTC. V and J are TRBV2 and TRBJ2-1, with a weak D call TRBD1 (6 bases). The CDR3 is 15 residues long. Germline CDR1 is SNHLY and CDR2 is FYNNEI. The V end was cut by 4 bases, the J end by 3 bases, with 13 bases between.